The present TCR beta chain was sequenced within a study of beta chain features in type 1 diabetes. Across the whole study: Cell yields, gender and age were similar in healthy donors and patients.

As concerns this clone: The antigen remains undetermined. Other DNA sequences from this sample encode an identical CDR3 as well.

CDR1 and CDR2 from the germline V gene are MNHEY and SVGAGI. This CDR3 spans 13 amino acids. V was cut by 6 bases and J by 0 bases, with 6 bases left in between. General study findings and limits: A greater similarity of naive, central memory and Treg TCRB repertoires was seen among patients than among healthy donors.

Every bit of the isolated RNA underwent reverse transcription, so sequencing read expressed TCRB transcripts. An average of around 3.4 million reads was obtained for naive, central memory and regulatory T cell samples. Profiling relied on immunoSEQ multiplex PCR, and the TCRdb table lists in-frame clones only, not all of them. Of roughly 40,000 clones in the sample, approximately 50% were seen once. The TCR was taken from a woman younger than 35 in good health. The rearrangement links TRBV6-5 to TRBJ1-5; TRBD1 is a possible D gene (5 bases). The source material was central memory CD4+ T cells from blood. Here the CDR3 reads CASSQGSNQPQHF. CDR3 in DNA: TGTGCCAGCAGCCAGGGTAGCAATCAGCCCCAGCATTTT.